The sequence of this T cell receptor (beta chain) was determined in a study of vaccination and CD4 T cells after COVID-19. Overall study context: Cultures acting as controls obtained a CEFX pool, an HIV-1 Nef pool, or no peptide.

Deletions cut 4 bases from V and 3 bases from J, with 12 bases between. Germline loops: CDR1 MGHRA, CDR2 YSYEKL. This CDR3 is built from 14 residues. Treatment reported: roughly ten-day PBMC culture with coronavirus spike peptide pools or control peptides (ViraFEST assay). The unexposed donor gave CD4+ T cells before the COVID-19 pandemic (2011-2018). ViraFEST sequenced TCRs after peptide-pool expansion of antigen-specific T cells. With fresh IL-2 medium, half the medium was replaced on days 3 and 7. The sample holds a few counts of this clonotype. Its target is unknown. Sequencing of the DNA from cultured CD4+ T cells was carried out with the Oncomine TCR Beta short-read assay. From CD4+ T cells that had been cultured, genomic DNA was extracted. MiXCR, applied by TCRdb to the PCR reads, yields one record per CDR3 protein. The sample yields 5,500 to 8,000 distinct CDR3 sequences, 50% to 65% seen once.

The V and J genes are TRBV4-1 and TRBJ1-2; D is perhaps TRBD1 (6 bases). The specimen sequenced was CD4+ T cells from blood, cultured in vitro. The sequence came from a human donor in good health. The chain's CDR3 is CASSPGVLDYGYTF. The CDR3 coding sequence is TGCGCCAGCAGCCCAGGGGTCCTTGACTATGGCTACACCTTC.